The T cell receptor (beta chain) under discussion was sequenced for a study of blood T cell repertoires in COVID-19. The overall study: Whether acute or convalescent, the COVID-19 samples came from the United States, Italy and Spain. In each case, the material was cDNA or gDNA derived from T cells, B-cell-depleted T cells, or PBMCs.

Clones were read by immunoSEQ multiplex PCR, and TCRdb kept only the in-frame ones, dropping some. The repertoire includes some 130,000 clones, more than 75% of them detected once, and about an eighth sits in the top ten. Seattle patients were enrolled while actively infected and followed longitudinally. Input material: peripheral blood. The receptor comes from a woman in her 70s with COVID-19, enrolled during active disease.

In DNA form, the CDR3 reads TGCGCCAGCCGGGCAGGGGAGAATTCACCCCTCCACTTT. This codes for CASRAGENSPLHF. V gene TRBV5-1 combines with J gene TRBJ1-6, with a possible D match to TRBD1 (6 bases). CDR1 SGHRS and CDR2 YFSETQ come from the germline V gene. V gave up 7 bases and J gave up 7 bases, with 12 bases separating them. The CDR3 has 13 residues.